The 20 T cell receptor beta chains listed next were all sequenced from one sample in a study of vaccination effects on CD4 cells after COVID-19. ViraFEST used viral peptide pools to expand antigen-specific CD4+ T cells before sequencing. Culture lasted about 10 days before CD4+ T cell isolation. Vaccination of participants consisted of two doses of either the BNT162b2 or mRNA-1273 vaccine. The repertoire was sequenced with immunoSEQ multiplex PCR; TCRdb's copy has only in-frame clones and lacks some. The data show about 46,000 clones, with under 85% seen just once and more than 13% held by the top ten. Their antigen targets remain unknown. The sample in question was CD4+ T cells from PBMCs cultured with HCoV-OC43 spike peptides, obtained after COVID-19 vaccination. Regarding subset: HCoV-OC43 spike overlapping peptide pool stimulation. These receptors all stem from a human donor who received a COVID-19 vaccine.

This chain uses TRBV9 with TRBJ2-7; D is perhaps TRBD2 (6 bases). V gave up 0 bases and J gave up 2 bases, with 18 bases separating them. The CDR3 has 17 amino acids. Looked up from germline, CDR1 is SGDLS and CDR2 is YYNGEE. CDR3 DNA: TGTGCCAGCAGCGTAGGGCGTCGGGGTAGCGGAGCCTACGAGCAGTACTTC. Its protein product is CASSVGRRGSGAYEQYF.

V usage is TRBV18 and J usage is TRBJ2-1; D remains unclear. The V end lost 6 bases, the J end lost 12 bases, and 12 bases lay between the germline ends. Germline CDR1 and CDR2: KGHSH and LQKENI. The CDR3 has 11 residues. CDR3 coding DNA: TGTGCCAGCTCCTCGACCCTGGGGCAGTTCTTC. Translation gives CASSSTLGQFF.

The chain couples TRBV5-1 to TRBJ2-5; no reliable D call. V lost 1 base to trimming and J lost 1 base, with 11 bases between them. The CDR3 length is 15 residues. CDR1 SGHRS and CDR2 YFSETQ come from the germline V gene. The CDR3 sequence: CASSLMPGPQETQYF. In DNA form, the CDR3 reads TGCGCCAGCAGCTTGATGCCCGGCCCCCAAGAGACCCAGTACTTC.

The J gene is TRBJ2-7, the V gene TRBV3-1 (or the pseudogene TRBV3-2), with TRBD2 identical over 11 bases. Trimming removed 2 bases from V and 9 bases from J; junction bases left unmatched: 9. Germline assignment: CDR1 LGHDT and CDR2 YNNKEL (reference sequence). The CDR3 extends over 15 amino acids. CDR3 amino acids: CASSQSTSGGAVQYF. CDR3 nucleotides: TGTGCCAGCAGCCAAAGCACTAGCGGGGGAGCGGTGCAGTACTTC.

The V call is TRBV6-1, the J call TRBJ2-7, with D perhaps assigned TRBD1 or TRBD2 (5 bases each). Trimming left V 2 bases short and J 3 bases short, with 20 bases between. The germline CDR1 and CDR2 sequences are MNHNS and SASEGT. This CDR3 comprises 17 residues. The CDR3 nucleotides are TGTGCCAGCAGTGAAAGAGGGGTTGGGATCTCCATCTACGAGCAGTACTTC. It is translated as CASSERGVGISIYEQYF.

The chain uses TRBV25-1 and TRBJ2-7; 8 positions match TRBD2. V lost 3 bases and J lost 6; bases outside the gene matches: 10. Germline V gene data show CDR1 as MGHDK and CDR2 as SYGVNS. This CDR3 has 15 residues. CDR3 in amino acids: CASSDAGGRHSEQYF. CDR3 DNA: TGTGCCAGCAGTGATGCGGGGGGAAGACATTCCGAGCAGTACTTC.

The CDR3 DNA reads TGTGCCAGTACCCCAAGGACAGGAACGAACACTGAAGCTTTCTTT. It translates to CASTPRTGTNTEAFF. J is TRBJ1-1 and V is TRBV19, with 7 bases fitting TRBD1. The V gene end was trimmed by 7 bases and the J gene end by 1 base; junction bases not matched to a gene: 9. Germline V lookup: CDR1 LNHDA, CDR2 SQIVND (reference sequence). This CDR3 has 15 amino acids. Full variable domain (remainder filled in from reference TRBV19 and TRBJ1-1): DGGITQSPKYLFRKEGQNVTLSCEQNLNHDAMYWYRQDPGQGLRLIYYSQIVNDFQKGDIAEGYSVSREKKESFPLTVTSAQKNPTAFYLCASTPRTGTNTEAFFGQGTRLTVV.

The rearrangement uses TRBV6-7 and TRBJ2-7; 7 nucleotides line up with TRBD1. TRBV6-7 is labeled an ORF, and its function is uncertain. The CDR3 has 13 residues. Losses at the gene ends were 8 bases for V and 7 bases for J; bases not matched to a gene: 11. The CDR3 sequence is CASPGTEVWEQYF. For the CDR3, the DNA is TGTGCCAGCCCTGGGACAGAGGTTTGGGAGCAGTACTTC.

The gene calls are TRBV4-1 and TRBJ2-1, with D unresolved. With 4 bases removed from V and 13 bases from J, the gap between germline ends came to 14 bases. The germline V gene has CDR1 MGHRA and CDR2 YSYEKL. The length of the CDR3 is 12 residues. CDR3 region: CASSLIGQTQFF. In DNA, the CDR3 is TGCGCCAGCAGCCTCATTGGGCAGACACAGTTCTTC.

The chain combines TRBV2 with TRBJ2-4, with 7 bases matching TRBD2. Germline CDR1 SNHLY, CDR2 FYNNEI. V was clipped by 7 bases and J by 6 bases; unmatched bases: 3. The CDR3 is 12 residues long. The CDR3 reads CASTAGRNIQYF. CDR3 sequence (DNA): TGTGCCAGCACAGCGGGACGAAACATTCAGTACTTC.

The rearrangement joins TRBV9 to TRBJ1-4; D gene ambiguous. This CDR3 comprises 15 residues. V lost 0 bases to trimming and J lost 7 bases, with 13 bases between them. Germline V gene data show CDR1 as SGDLS and CDR2 as YYNGEE. The CDR3 loop reads CASSVGTLSSEKLFF. The CDR3 nucleotides are TGTGCCAGCAGCGTAGGAACACTAAGTTCTGAAAAACTGTTTTTT.

The chain has TRBV7-9 and TRBJ2-1; 8 nucleotides agree with TRBD2. Germline trimming cut 5 bases from V and 4 bases from J; bases unmatched to any gene: 1. This CDR3 is built from 13 residues. Germline V lookup: CDR1 SEHNR, CDR2 FQNEAQ (reference sequence). The CDR3 nucleotides are TGTGCCAGCAGCAGCGGGAGTTACAATGAGCAGTTCTTC. Translation gives CASSSGSYNEQFF.

The chain is built from TRBV20-1 and TRBJ1-2; the D is unclear. Germline V CDR1 and CDR2: DFQATT, SNEGSKA (reference sequence). Trimming removed 6 bases from V and 3 bases from J, with 8 bases in between. The CDR3 contains 11 residues. The CDR3 bases are TGCAGTGCCCAGTGGTACTATGGCTACACCTTC. It yields the protein CSAQWYYGYTF.

The chain carries TRBV5-1 and TRBJ2-7; D gene unclear. Germline CDR1 reads SGHRS; CDR2 reads YFSETQ. V shed 4 bases and J shed 6 bases, with 17 bases lying between them. The CDR3 runs to 14 residues. The CDR3 bases are TGCGCCAGCAGCGGTGTTGCTAATGGTCGCGAGCAGTACTTC. Amino acid sequence: CASSGVANGREQYF.

J is TRBJ1-2 and V is TRBV5-1, with D hard to call. The germline V gene encodes CDR1 SGHRS and CDR2 YFSETQ. This CDR3 is 14 amino acids long. V was pared by 3 bases and J by 0 bases, with 9 bases between. CDR3 nucleotide sequence: TGCGCCAGCAGCTCCCAATTATCTAACTATGGCTACACCTTC. Encoded protein: CASSSQLSNYGYTF.

The sample holds one count of this clone. V is TRBV4-1 and J is TRBJ2-3; no clear D gene. The CDR3 loop spans 11 amino acids. Germline-derived CDR1 and CDR2 are MGHRA and YSYEKL. Trimming pared 1 base from V and 6 bases from J, leaving 2 bases between. CDR3 bases: TGCGCCAGCAGCCAAGGCGATACGCAGTATTTT. It is translated as CASSQGDTQYF.

V is TRBV3-1 (or the pseudogene TRBV3-2) and J is TRBJ2-5; D uncertain. The V gene's germline CDR1 is LGHDT and CDR2 YNNKEL (reference sequence). CDR3 length: 14 residues. The germline V and J ends were trimmed by 3 bases and 5 bases, with 13 bases remaining between them. This CDR3 reads CASSQLAEQETQYF. The CDR3 region has the DNA TGTGCCAGCAGCCAGCTTGCAGAGCAGGAGACCCAGTACTTC.

The chain combines TRBV20-1 with TRBJ2-1; D is tentatively TRBD1 or TRBD2 (5 bases each). This CDR3 contains 11 residues. Germline V gene lookup returns CDR1 DFQATT and CDR2 SNEGSKA (reference sequence). The V gene lost 4 bases and the J gene lost 7 bases, with 8 bases spanning the gap. The CDR3 here is CSATGTNEQFF. CDR3 DNA sequence: TGCAGTGCTACAGGGACGAATGAGCAGTTCTTC.

The V and J genes are TRBV7-2 and TRBJ1-2; no definite D call. From germline, CDR1 is SGHTA and CDR2 FQGNSA. The V gene lost 1 base and the J gene lost 8 bases, with 8 bases spanning the gap. The CDR3 covers 12 residues. CDR3: CASSLEVGGYTF. The CDR3 DNA follows: TGTGCCAGCAGCTTAGAGGTCGGCGGCTACACCTTC.

This clone showed up just a few times. The J gene is TRBJ1-2, the V gene TRBV6-1; D perhaps matches TRBD1 (6 bases). The CDR3 spans 18 residues. With 1 base removed from V and 7 bases from J, the gap between germline ends came to 25 bases. Germline V lookup: CDR1 MNHNS, CDR2 SASEGT. CDR3 sequence reads: CASSEVRPGGLVRGGYTF. CDR3 sequence (DNA): TGTGCCAGCAGTGAAGTCCGGCCCGGGGGGCTAGTTAGGGGTGGCTACACCTTC.